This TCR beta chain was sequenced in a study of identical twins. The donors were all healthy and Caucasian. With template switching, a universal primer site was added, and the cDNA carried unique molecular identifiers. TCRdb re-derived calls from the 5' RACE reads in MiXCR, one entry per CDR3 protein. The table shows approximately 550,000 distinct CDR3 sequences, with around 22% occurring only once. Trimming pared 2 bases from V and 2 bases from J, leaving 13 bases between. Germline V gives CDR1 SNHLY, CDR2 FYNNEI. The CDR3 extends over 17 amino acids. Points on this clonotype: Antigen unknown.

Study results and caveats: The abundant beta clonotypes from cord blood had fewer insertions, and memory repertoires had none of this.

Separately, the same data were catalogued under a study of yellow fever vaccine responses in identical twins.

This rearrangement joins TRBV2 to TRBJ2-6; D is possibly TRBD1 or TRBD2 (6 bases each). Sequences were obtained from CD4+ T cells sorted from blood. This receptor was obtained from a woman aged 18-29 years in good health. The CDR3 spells CASSEIWGAPGANVLTF. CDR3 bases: TGTGCCAGCAGTGAAATATGGGGGGCCCCTGGGGCCAACGTCCTGACTTTC.